The 23 T cell receptor beta chains in this list originate from one sample, sequenced in a study of OX40 agonist ivuxolimab in advanced cancers. TCRdb's copy holds only in-frame clones and misses some; the assay was immunoSEQ multiplex PCR. This sample carries tens of thousands of clones, 85% to 90% of them seen once, and the ten largest clones take 40% to 55%. The sequencing used CD4+ or CD8+ T cells sorted from blood, collected in a trial of the OX40 agonist ivuxolimab. The receptors were gathered from an adult with an advanced solid tumor such as melanoma, head and neck, liver or kidney cancer.

The gene calls are TRBV28 and TRBJ2-7, with D possibly being TRBD1 (6 bases). Germline-derived CDR1 and CDR2 are MDHEN and SYDVKM. Trimming stripped 6 bases from V and 2 bases from J, with 17 bases between. This CDR3 is built from 15 residues. CDR3 sequence reads: CASSQTGTLTYEQYF. CDR3 nucleotide sequence: TGTGCCAGCAGCCAAACCGGGACACTAACCTACGAGCAGTACTTC.

The chain links TRBV4-1 to TRBJ2-3; 11 nucleotides align to TRBD2. The trim removed 2 bases at V and 4 bases at J, leaving 5 bases unmatched. CDR1 and CDR2 from the germline V gene are MGHRA and YSYEKL. This CDR3 has 16 amino acids. The CDR3 reads CASSQITSGGSDTQYF. The CDR3 DNA is TGCGCCAGCAGCCAAATAACTAGCGGGGGCTCAGATACGCAGTATTTT.

CDR3 in amino acids: CASSFGQGGEKLFF. In DNA form, the CDR3 reads TGTGCCAGCAGCTTTGGGCAGGGAGGCGAAAAACTGTTTTTT. The chain recombines TRBV5-4 with TRBJ1-4, with TRBD1 as a possible D gene (5 bases). Germline assignment: CDR1 SGHNT and CDR2 YYREEE (reference sequence). The CDR3 length is 14 residues. V was shortened by 2 bases and J by 8 bases, with 13 bases between the two germline ends.

This chain uses TRBV15 with TRBJ2-7, with D perhaps TRBD2 (5 bases). Germline CDR1 LNHNV, CDR2 YYDKDF (reference sequence). This CDR3 has 14 amino acids. Trimming took 0 bases from V and 3 from J, leaving 9 bases between them. The CDR3: CATSREGGLYEQYF. Written as DNA, the CDR3 is TGTGCCACCAGCAGAGAAGGAGGTCTCTACGAGCAGTACTTC.

This chain uses TRBV29-1 with TRBJ1-5; tentatively, D is TRBD1 (6 bases). This CDR3 comprises 14 residues. V was clipped by 6 bases and J by 8 bases, with 20 bases between them. Looked up from germline, CDR1 is SQVTM and CDR2 is ANQGSEA. The CDR3 DNA follows: TGCAGCGTCTCCACAGGGCTCGATAGGGAGCCCCAGCATTTT. It is translated as CSVSTGLDREPQHF.

This clone was picked up many times. This rearrangement joins TRBV30 to TRBJ1-2, with 9 bases fitting TRBD1. V lost 6 bases and J lost 8; bases outside the gene matches: 7. Per the germline V gene, CDR1 is GTSNPN and CDR2 is SVGIG (reference sequence). The CDR3 length is 12 residues. The CDR3 here is CACLGTGRGYTF. The CDR3 nucleotides read TGTGCCTGCCTTGGGACAGGGCGCGGCTACACCTTC.

The CDR3 loop is CASTTWAESYEQYF. The CDR3 bases are TGTGCCAGCACCACCTGGGCAGAGTCCTACGAGCAGTACTTC. The V call is TRBV28, the J call TRBJ2-7; D is undetermined. The CDR3 totals 14 residues. The V end was cut by 7 bases, the J end by 1 base, with 14 bases between. From germline, CDR1 is MDHEN and CDR2 SYDVKM.

V and J are TRBV9 and TRBJ2-7; D not resolved. Trimming took 0 bases from V and 0 from J, leaving 10 bases between them. This CDR3 region has 15 residues. Per the germline V gene, CDR1 is SGDLS and CDR2 is YYNGEE. CDR3 sequence: CASSVGMAPSYEQYF. The DNA for the CDR3 is TGTGCCAGCAGCGTAGGTATGGCACCCTCCTACGAGCAGTACTTC.

On this clone: Other DNA sequences in the same sample also yield this CDR3. The chain combines TRBV9 with TRBJ2-7; possibly TRBD1 for D (5 bases). The CDR3 contains 14 residues. CDR1 and CDR2 (germline): SGDLS, YYNGEE. Trimming pared 2 bases from V and 0 bases from J, leaving 9 bases between. Here the CDR3 DNA reads TGTGCCAGCAGCGTGGGGCTTAGCTCCTACGAGCAGTACTTC. Translation gives CASSVGLSSYEQYF.

The chain couples TRBV6-6 to TRBJ2-5; 8 nucleotides agree with TRBD1. The junction had 5 bases not matched to a gene; V was cut back by 1 base and J by 7 bases. The length of the CDR3 is 14 residues. Germline V gene sequence: CDR1 MNHNY, CDR2 SVGAGI (reference sequence). CDR3 in amino acids: CASSYWGQEATQYF. The DNA for the CDR3 is TGTGCCAGCAGTTACTGGGGACAGGAGGCGACCCAGTACTTC.

This clone was seen a single time. This chain links TRBV7-6 with TRBJ2-7; 10 bases line up with TRBD1. The germline V gene has CDR1 SGHVS and CDR2 FNYEAQ. Unmatched junction bases numbered 2, after V lost 0 bases and J lost 3 bases. CDR3 size: 15 residues. This CDR3 is CASSLAGDRGYEQYF. CDR3 nucleotide sequence: TGTGCCAGCAGCTTAGCAGGGGACAGGGGCTACGAGCAGTACTTC.

The chain uses TRBV27 and TRBJ1-1; D gene uncertain. V was trimmed by 5 bases and J by 4 bases, leaving 23 bases between them. From germline, CDR1 is MNHEY and CDR2 SMNVEV (reference sequence). The CDR3 spans 17 residues. The CDR3 loop is CASSPNLYLVSFTEAFF. As DNA, the CDR3 is TGTGCCAGCAGTCCAAACCTGTATTTGGTCAGTTTCACTGAAGCTTTCTTT.

In this sample, this clone turned up a few times. The gene calls are TRBV19 and TRBJ2-1, with TRBD2 matching 10 bases. This CDR3 has 15 residues. The germline gives CDR1 LNHDA, CDR2 SQIVND (reference sequence). After removal of 3 bases from V and 4 bases from J, the junction contained 3 bases not matched to a gene. CDR3 residues: CASSIAAGGYNEQFF. CDR3 bases: TGTGCCAGTAGTATTGCAGCGGGGGGGTACAATGAGCAGTTCTTC.

The genes are TRBV19 and TRBJ2-6; D may be TRBD1 or TRBD2 (6 bases each). The ends were cut back, 5 bases at V and 5 bases at J, with 22 bases in the middle. The CDR3 has 18 residues. CDR1 LNHDA and CDR2 SQIVND come from the germline V gene (reference sequence). CDR3 amino acids: CASSGCGTNQSRANVLTF. CDR3 nucleotides: TGTGCCAGTAGTGGATGCGGGACAAATCAAAGTCGGGCCAACGTCCTGACTTTC.

The chain joins TRBV28 to TRBJ1-1, with D unresolved. In germline, CDR1 is MDHEN, CDR2 SYDVKM. The CDR3 totals 13 residues. V was pared by 6 bases and J by 3 bases, with 11 bases between. Here the CDR3 reads CASRRGGDTEAFF. The DNA for the CDR3 is TGTGCCAGCAGGCGGGGTGGAGACACTGAAGCTTTCTTT. The entire variable domain, with the rest obtained from reference TRBV28 and TRBJ1-1, is as follows: DVKVTQSSRYLVKRTGEKVFLECVQDMDHENMFWYRQDPGLGLRLIYFSYDVKMKEKGDIPEGYSVSREKKERFSLILESASTNQTSMYLCASRRGGDTEAFFGQGTRLTVV.

This clone showed up just once. The genes are TRBV28 and TRBJ2-7; D gene ambiguous. Germline V lookup: CDR1 MDHEN, CDR2 SYDVKM. V dropped 9 bases and J dropped 4 bases, with 13 bases sitting between them. CDR3 length: 12 residues. The CDR3 nucleotides are TGTGCCAGTACGGCTGGGGTATACGAGCAGTACTTC. Translation gives CASTAGVYEQYF.

V and J are TRBV4-1 and TRBJ2-7, with a tentative D call TRBD2 (5 bases). In germline, CDR1 is MGHRA, CDR2 YSYEKL. V was cut by 5 bases and J by 3 bases, with 14 bases left in between. The CDR3 runs 14 residues. CDR3 sequence reads: CASSSGLGDYEQYF. The CDR3 nucleotides are TGCGCCAGCAGCTCGGGTCTCGGGGACTACGAGCAGTACTTC.

The count of this clone is one. The rearrangement uses TRBV27 and TRBJ2-7; D not resolved. CDR1 is MNHEY, CDR2 SMNVEV, per germline (reference sequence). Trimming pared 2 bases from V and 5 bases from J, leaving 7 bases between. The CDR3 extends over 12 amino acids. The CDR3 DNA reads as TGTGCCAGCAGTTTAAAGGGTCACGAGCAGTACTTC. It is translated as CASSLKGHEQYF.

The V gene is TRBV5-6, the J gene TRBJ1-2, with a tentative D call TRBD1 (5 bases). The CDR3 runs to 14 residues. Germline V lookup: CDR1 SGHDT, CDR2 YYEEEE. V was shortened by 3 bases and J by 4 bases, with 13 bases between the two germline ends. CDR3 sequence: CASSSGTEAYGYTF. The CDR3 DNA reads TGTGCCAGCAGCTCCGGGACCGAGGCCTATGGCTACACCTTC.

This sequence joins TRBV10-3 and TRBJ2-5; 7 bases agree with TRBD2. The CDR3 loop spans 16 amino acids. Germline V gives CDR1 ENHRY, CDR2 SYGVKD. V lost 8 bases, J lost 2 bases, and 14 bases stayed unmatched. The CDR3 sequence is CAIAPGTTPGQETQYF. CDR3 sequence (DNA): TGTGCCATCGCCCCTGGGACTACTCCCGGGCAAGAGACCCAGTACTTC.

This clone was seen a handful of times. The chain combines TRBV7-9 with TRBJ2-1; TRBD2 is a possible D gene (5 bases). Trimming removed 1 base from V and 9 bases from J, with 13 bases in between. The germline V gene encodes CDR1 SEHNR and CDR2 FQNEAQ (reference sequence). This CDR3 comprises 14 residues. Here the CDR3 DNA reads TGTGCCAGCAGCTTAGTAGAGCTAGCTTCTGAGCAGTTCTTC. This gives the protein CASSLVELASEQFF.

This clone was detected only once. The rearrangement links TRBV25-1 to TRBJ2-2; possible D gene TRBD1, 6 bases. Germline V CDR1 and CDR2: MGHDK, SYGVNS. V lost 3 bases to trimming and J lost 6 bases, with 14 bases between them. This CDR3 is built from 15 residues. CDR3 nucleotide sequence: TGTGCCAGCAGTGACCAGGGGTACCCCTCCGGGGAGCTGTTTTTT. Residues: CASSDQGYPSGELFF.

The rearrangement joins TRBV9 to TRBJ1-2, with D unclear. The CDR3 loop spans 18 amino acids. Germline lookup yields CDR1 SGDLS and CDR2 YYNGEE. The ends were cut back, 0 bases at V and 0 bases at J, with 18 bases in the middle. The CDR3 is CASSVGIRMGKANYGYTF. DNA of the CDR3: TGTGCCAGCAGCGTAGGAATAAGGATGGGAAAGGCTAACTATGGCTACACCTTC.